The rows below give T cell receptor beta chains drawn from one sample of a study of control samples from healthy donors and cancer patients. Produced via immunoSEQ multiplex PCR; TCRdb's table is partial and in-frame only. The sample has 100,000 to 150,000 clones; over 75% are singletons. The specimen was blood. These receptor sequences come from a man between 40 and 49 years old in good health. CDR3s include the opening cysteine and the closing phenylalanine or tryptophan. The D gene is left open where the match is weak. Expanded clones are given a class, and other clones once, few, many or no size at all.

>TRBV5-5|NA|NA|TRBJ2-7
CASSLGAYEQYF
TGTGCCAGCAGCTTGGGGGCCTACGAGCAGTACTTC
>TRBV5-6|TRBD1|NA|TRBJ1-5
CASSFYGDRVGNQPQHF
TGTGCCAGCAGCTTTTACGGGGACAGGGTGGGCAATCAGCCCCAGCATTTT
>TRBV7-9|NA|NA|TRBJ1-2
CASSPPQGGNYGYTF
TGTGCCAGCAGCCCCCCCCAGGGAGGGAACTATGGCTACACCTTC
>TRBV7-2|NA|NA|TRBJ1-5
CASSLDGAVSQPQHF
TGTGCCAGCAGCTTGGATGGGGCGGTTAGTCAGCCCCAGCATTTT
>TRBV12-3/TRBV12-4|NA|NA|TRBJ2-1
CASSRDNYNEQFF
TGTGCCAGCAGTCGGGACAACTACAATGAGCAGTTCTTC
>TRBV7-9|TRBD1|NA|TRBJ1-1
CASSPHLTGGSTEAFF
TGTGCCAGCAGCCCTCATTTGACAGGGGGAAGCACTGAAGCTTTCTTT
>TRBV7-3|TRBD1|NA|TRBJ2-7
CASSLTTGAGEQYF
TGTGCCAGCAGCTTAACGACAGGGGCGGGCGAGCAGTACTTC
>TRBV7-9|TRBD1|NA|TRBJ2-7
CASSTGGNEQYF
TGTGCCAGCAGTACAGGGGGCAACGAGCAGTACTTC
>TRBV6-6|TRBD1|few|TRBJ1-6
CASSPTFRGRASPLHF
TGTGCCAGCAGCCCAACTTTCAGGGGGAGAGCTTCACCCCTCCACTTT
>TRBV2|TRBD1|NA|TRBJ2-3
CASRTGGGTDTQYF
TGTGCCAGCAGGACAGGGGGCGGCACAGATACGCAGTATTTT
>TRBV27|TRBD1|NA|TRBJ1-5
CASSKTGTGEQPQHF
TGTGCCAGCAGTAAGACCGGGACAGGGGAGCAGCCCCAGCATTTT
>TRBV2|NA|NA|TRBJ2-1
CASSEYNEQFF
TGTGCCAGCAGTGAATACAATGAGCAGTTCTTC
>TRBV5-4|TRBD1|NA|TRBJ1-1
CASERGQGRDTEAFF
TGTGCCAGCGAGAGGGGACAGGGGAGGGACACTGAAGCTTTCTTT
>TRBV6-5|TRBD1|NA|TRBJ1-1
CASSYLGGQGATEAFF
TGTGCCAGCAGTTACCTTGGGGGACAGGGGGCCACTGAAGCTTTCTTT
>TRBV7-9|TRBD1|NA|TRBJ1-1
CASSTPGTAVPEAFF
TGTGCCAGCAGCACACCAGGGACAGCAGTACCTGAAGCTTTCTTT
>TRBV28|NA|NA|TRBJ1-1
CASSSGSGLPVEAFF
TGTGCCAGCAGCTCAGGGTCGGGGCTTCCCGTTGAAGCTTTCTTT
>TRBV30|TRBD1|NA|TRBJ2-6
CAWRSWGTGRSGANVLTF
TGTGCCTGGCGGAGTTGGGGGACAGGGCGCTCTGGGGCCAACGTCCTGACTTTC
>TRBV2|NA|NA|TRBJ1-2
CASLPGVYDYGYTF
TGTGCATCCCTGCCGGGGGTATATGACTATGGCTACACCTTC
>TRBV11-2|NA|once|TRBJ2-3
CASSLLGEGTDTQYF
TGTGCCAGCAGCTTATTGGGGGAAGGCACAGATACGCAGTATTTT
>TRBV27|NA|NA|TRBJ2-6
CASSWGSGANVLTF
TGTGCCAGCAGTTGGGGATCTGGGGCCAACGTCCTGACTTTC
>TRBV12-3/TRBV12-4|NA|NA|TRBJ1-5
CASSLEGDQPQHF
TGTGCCAGCAGTTTAGAAGGGGATCAGCCCCAGCATTTT
>TRBV12-3/TRBV12-4|NA|once|TRBJ1-5
CASRTANNQPQHF
TGTGCCAGCAGGACAGCGAATAATCAGCCCCAGCATTTT
>TRBV5-1|NA|NA|TRBJ2-2
CASSLVPTGELFF
TGCGCCAGCAGCTTGGTACCCACCGGGGAGCTGTTTTTT
>TRBV19|TRBD1|NA|TRBJ1-6
CASSTRQGPLNSPLHF
TGTGCCAGTAGTACCAGACAGGGGCCGCTAAATTCACCCCTCCACTTT
>TRBV27|NA|NA|TRBJ1-1
CASSLRGSNTEAFF
TGTGCCAGCAGTCTAAGGGGTTCGAACACTGAAGCTTTCTTT
>TRBV18|TRBD1|few|TRBJ1-1
CASSPPQGQGGTEAFF
TGTGCCAGCTCCCCACCCCAGGGACAGGGGGGAACTGAAGCTTTCTTT
>TRBV27|NA|NA|TRBJ2-6
CASSTTGTGANVLTF
TGTGCCAGCAGTACAACAGGAACGGGGGCCAACGTCCTGACTTTC
>TRBV10-3|TRBD1|NA|TRBJ1-5
CAISDNPGTVSNQPQHF
TGTGCCATCAGTGACAACCCCGGGACAGTTAGCAATCAGCCCCAGCATTTT
>TRBV16|TRBD1|NA|TRBJ1-5
CASSPQGVAQPQHF
TGTGCCAGCAGCCCACAGGGGGTAGCCCAGCCCCAGCATTTT
>TRBV19|TRBD1|few|TRBJ1-5
CASSTTGTGGVSNQPQHF
TGTGCCAGTAGTACCACCGGGACAGGGGGCGTGAGCAATCAGCCCCAGCATTTT
>TRBV7-3|TRBD2|NA|TRBJ2-3
CASSRTPGLGFDTQYF
TGTGCCAGCAGCCGAACACCGGGACTAGGTTTTGATACGCAGTATTTT
>TRBV7-9|NA|NA|TRBJ1-1
CASSPVELAKEAFF
TGTGCCAGCAGCCCAGTGGAGTTGGCGAAGGAAGCTTTCTTT
>TRBV12-3/TRBV12-4|NA|NA|TRBJ1-1
CASSLQRGTEAFF
TGTGCCAGCAGTCTACAACGAGGGACTGAAGCTTTCTTT
>TRBV12-3/TRBV12-4|NA|NA|TRBJ1-1
CASSYTYSEAFF
TGTGCCAGCAGTTACACGTACTCTGAAGCTTTCTTT
>TRBV7-2|NA|NA|TRBJ2-5
CASSSFIRQNTRARKTQYF
TGTGCCAGCAGTTCCTTTATCAGACAGAATACAAGGGCTAGGAAGACCCAGTACTTC
>TRBV7-6|NA|NA|TRBJ2-1
CASSIQGSSYNEQFF
TGTGCCAGCAGCATCCAGGGGAGCTCCTACAATGAGCAGTTCTTC
>TRBV19|NA|NA|TRBJ1-1
CASSIRKGEAFF
TGTGCCAGTAGTATACGCAAGGGAGAAGCTTTCTTT
>TRBV27|NA|few|TRBJ1-1
CASHKNTEAFF
TGTGCCTCCCACAAGAACACTGAAGCTTTCTTT
>TRBV27|TRBD1|NA|TRBJ1-2
CASSTRGRGYTF
TGTGCCAGCAGTACCAGGGGGCGAGGCTACACCTTC
>TRBV7-3|TRBD2|NA|TRBJ2-3
CASSFQRGTDTQYF
TGTGCCAGCAGCTTTCAGCGGGGTACAGATACGCAGTATTTT
>TRBV2|NA|NA|TRBJ1-4
CASSGVSNEKLFF
TGTGCCAGCAGTGGCGTCAGTAATGAAAAACTGTTTTTT
>TRBV27|TRBD2|NA|TRBJ2-7
CASSPTGGGQYEQYF
TGTGCCAGCAGTCCAACCGGGGGGGGCCAATACGAGCAGTACTTC
>TRBV6-5|TRBD2|NA|TRBJ2-7
CASGPGGVYEQYF
TGTGCCAGCGGACCCGGGGGGGTCTACGAGCAGTACTTC
>TRBV5-1|TRBD1|NA|TRBJ1-6
CASSLWDRDSPLHF
TGCGCCAGCAGCTTGTGGGACAGGGACTCACCCCTCCACTTT
>TRBV11-3|NA|NA|TRBJ2-3
CASSPGVTDTQYF
TGTGCCAGCAGCCCGGGGGTCACAGATACGCAGTATTTT
>TRBV5-1|TRBD1|NA|TRBJ2-3
CASSSVGGQGSPGTDTQYF
TGCGCCAGCAGCTCGGTGGGAGGACAGGGGTCCCCGGGCACAGATACGCAGTATTTT
>TRBV10-3|TRBD2|NA|TRBJ2-3
CATLAGGPDTQYF
TGTGCCACCTTAGCGGGGGGGCCAGATACGCAGTATTTT
>TRBV7-8|TRBD1|NA|TRBJ2-3
CASSFRDRSTDTQYF
TGTGCCAGCAGCTTCCGGGACAGGAGCACAGATACGCAGTATTTT
>TRBV2|TRBD1|NA|TRBJ1-2
CASSEASGGEQLHYGYTF
TGTGCCAGCAGTGAGGCCTCAGGGGGCGAGCAACTACACTATGGCTACACCTTC
>TRBV11-2|TRBD2|NA|TRBJ2-5
CASRLARTSGGEETQYF
TGTGCCAGCAGATTGGCGAGGACTAGCGGGGGGGAGGAGACCCAGTACTTC
>TRBV30|TRBD1|NA|TRBJ1-4
CAWKRQGTNEKLFF
TGTGCCTGGAAGCGACAGGGAACTAATGAAAAACTGTTTTTT
>TRBV30|NA|NA|TRBJ1-2
CAWSERNTLSPLYGYTF
TGTGCCTGGAGCGAAAGAAATACCCTTAGTCCTCTCTATGGCTACACCTTC
>TRBV9|TRBD1|NA|TRBJ2-3
CASSARQGGTDTQYF
TGTGCCAGCAGCGCACGACAGGGTGGCACAGATACGCAGTATTTT
>TRBV9|TRBD2|few|TRBJ2-1
CASSVDLAGRSSYNEQFF
TGTGCCAGCAGCGTAGACCTAGCGGGGAGGAGCTCCTACAATGAGCAGTTCTTC